One and the same sample provided the 10 T cell receptor beta chains below, sequenced in a study of OX40 agonist ivuxolimab in advanced cancers. The receptor library was made with the immunoSEQ multiplex PCR assay. TCRdb re-hosts the immuneACCESS table, in-frame sequences only. Its copies lack some clones; in the studies checked, an unresolved V gene accounts for under half of them, and the cause for the rest is not known. The sample table records about 100,000 clones; about 96% of these occur just once. The ten most abundant clones make up roughly 2.1% of the sample. Sequenced here: CD4+ or CD8+ T cells sorted from blood, sampled in a trial of the OX40 agonist ivuxolimab. These receptors all come from an adult with an advanced solid tumor such as melanoma, head and neck, liver or kidney cancer.

This chain links TRBV5-5 with TRBJ1-2, with D perhaps matching TRBD1 (6 bases). The V gene lost 6 bases and the J gene lost 7 bases, with 25 bases spanning the gap. Per the germline V gene, CDR1 is SGHKS and CDR2 is YYEKEE (reference sequence). The CDR3 is 16 residues long. The CDR3 region is CASTIQGWQGTIGYTF. The CDR3 region has the DNA TGTGCCAGCACCATCCAGGGGTGGCAGGGGACGATTGGCTACACCTTC.

The chain employs TRBV7-9 and TRBJ1-4; weak D call: TRBD1 (6 bases). Germline V gives CDR1 SEHNR, CDR2 FQNEAQ (reference sequence). V was trimmed by 5 bases and J by 4 bases, leaving 14 bases between them. The CDR3 sequence is 15 residues long. The CDR3 reads CASSPSDSVNEKLFF. CDR3 coding DNA: TGTGCCAGCAGCCCCTCGGACAGTGTTAATGAAAAACTGTTTTTT. Looking up the rest from reference TRBV7-9 and TRBJ1-4 gives the full variable domain: DTGVSQNPRHKITKRGQNVTFRCDPISEHNRLYWYRQTLGQGPEFLTYFQNEAQLEKSRLLSDRFSAERPKGSFSTLEIQRTEQGDSAMYLCASSPSDSVNEKLFFGSGTQLSVL.

The chain is built from TRBV10-3 and TRBJ2-7, with D perhaps TRBD1 or TRBD2 (5 bases each). V was trimmed by 6 bases and J by 0 bases, leaving 9 bases between them. The CDR3 has 13 amino acids. In germline, CDR1 is ENHRY, CDR2 SYGVKD. CDR3 amino acids: CAIRWGSSYEQYF. Here the CDR3 DNA reads TGTGCCATCAGGTGGGGGAGCTCCTACGAGCAGTACTTC.

V is TRBV25-1 and J is TRBJ2-2, with 8 positions matching TRBD1. Germline-derived CDR1 and CDR2 are MGHDK and SYGVNS. Trimming at V came to 3 bases and at J to 5 bases, leaving 5 bases not matched to a gene. The CDR3 spans 15 residues. This CDR3 reads CASSDPRTGTGELFF. For the CDR3, the DNA is TGTGCCAGCAGTGACCCCAGGACAGGGACCGGGGAGCTGTTTTTT. Filled out from reference TRBV25-1 and TRBJ2-2, the complete variable domain reads EADIYQTPRYLVIGTGKKITLECSQTMGHDKMYWYQQDPGMELHLIHYSYGVNSTEKGDLSSESTVSRIRTEHFPLTLESARPSHTSQYLCASSDPRTGTGELFFGEGSRLTVL.

The rearrangement uses TRBV10-3 and TRBJ1-1; D may be TRBD1 (6 bases). Trimming stripped 2 bases from V and 4 bases from J, with 14 bases between. The CDR3 consists of 15 residues. CDR1 ENHRY and CDR2 SYGVKD come from the germline V gene. The CDR3 sequence is CAISEPGAIPTEAFF. The CDR3 nucleotides read TGTGCCATCAGTGAGCCGGGGGCCATCCCCACTGAAGCTTTCTTT.

The chain's CDR3 is CASSNLLDSETQYF. The CDR3 nucleotides are TGTGCCAGCAGTAACCTACTAGACTCGGAGACCCAGTACTTC. The chain joins TRBV27 to TRBJ2-5; weak D call: TRBD2 (5 bases). The CDR3 length is 14 residues. V was cut by 5 bases and J by 5 bases, with 15 bases left in between. Germline lookup yields CDR1 MNHEY and CDR2 SMNVEV (reference sequence).

V and J are TRBV2 and TRBJ2-7, with 7 bases identical to TRBD1. This CDR3 spans 12 amino acids. Losses at the gene ends were 8 bases for V and 3 bases for J; bases not matched to a gene: 4. CDR1 and CDR2 from the germline V gene are SNHLY and FYNNEI. Written as DNA, the CDR3 is TGTGCCAGCGCAAGGGGGCACTACGAGCAGTACTTC. Protein: CASARGHYEQYF.

The V and J genes are TRBV4-3 and TRBJ2-5; possibly TRBD2 for D (6 bases). Germline CDR1 reads LGHNA; CDR2 reads YSLEER. The CDR3 totals 17 residues. Between the trimmed V and J ends, which lost 0 bases and 2 bases, there was a span of 16 bases. CDR3: CASSQDLGRRGQETQYF. CDR3 DNA: TGCGCCAGCAGCCAAGACCTCGGGAGAAGAGGTCAAGAGACCCAGTACTTC.

The V call is TRBV7-8, the J call TRBJ2-7; 7 nucleotides line up with TRBD2. Germline V gene sequence: CDR1 SGHVS, CDR2 FQNEAQ. The J segment lost 0 bases and the V segment lost 1 base, leaving 3 bases of the junction unmatched. The CDR3 length is 15 residues. The CDR3 sequence is CASSLGASGSYEQYF. In DNA, the CDR3 is TGTGCCAGCAGCTTAGGGGCTAGCGGCTCCTACGAGCAGTACTTC.

J is TRBJ1-5 and V is TRBV5-5; D gene ambiguous. Trimming shortened V by 4 bases and J by 5 bases, and 13 bases separated the two germline ends. The length of the CDR3 is 14 residues. From germline, CDR1 is SGHKS and CDR2 YYEKEE (reference sequence). For the CDR3, the DNA is TGTGCCAGCAGCCACCCGCTTATGGATCAGCCCCAGCATTTT. Its protein product is CASSHPLMDQPQHF. Looking up the rest from reference TRBV5-5 and TRBJ1-5 gives the full variable domain: DAGVTQSPTHLIKTRGQQVTLRCSPISGHKSVSWYQQVLGQGPQFIFQYYEKEERGRGNFPDRFSARQFPNYSSELNVNALLLGDSALYLCASSHPLMDQPQHFGDGTRLSIL.